The entry below gives a single TCR beta chain sequence along with its context. Its antigen is currently unknown. The treatment denotes: roughly 19 received Ad26.COV2.S at low or high dose, single or two shots; about 5 received placebo; per-sample allocation not given. Specimens were obtained on day 63 following the first vaccine or placebo injection. The data stem from a study of Ad26.COV2.S vaccination and SARS-CoV-2 variants. On the study more broadly: A participant enrolled in the COV1001 Ad26.COV2.S trial arm provided the sample. Points from the study as a whole: The TCR breadth and depth analyses may have produced an underestimate of total T cell responses.

This CDR3 spans 12 amino acids. Germline V lookup: CDR1 SGHRS, CDR2 YFSETQ. The V and J ends lost 3 bases and 7 bases respectively, with 8 bases between them. The data were produced by immunoSEQ multiplex PCR, yet TCRdb's version contains in-frame clones alone and is incomplete. The data show fewer than 400,000 clones, around 90% seen once. The clonotype comes from a person between 18 and 59 years old who received the Ad26.COV2.S COVID-19 vaccine or a placebo. The J gene is TRBJ2-1, the V gene TRBV5-1; D is unresolved. Material: peripheral blood, obtained in a trial of Ad26.COV2.S vaccine versus placebo. CDR3 amino acids: CASSSIGNEQFF. Written as DNA, the CDR3 is TGCGCCAGCAGCTCAATCGGGAATGAGCAGTTCTTC.